This entry concerns a single TCR beta chain. Its antigen is still unknown. This record comes from a study of cytomegalovirus exposure and HLA in healthy donors. Across the whole study: Earlier, 117 million unique TCR beta sequences were recovered from about 179 million T cells by an analysis. Early released data had 80 million or so unique TCRs, all coming from HLA-typed donors.

The junction had 4 bases not matched to a gene; V was cut back by 2 bases and J by 6 bases. The germline gives CDR1 GTSNPN, CDR2 SVGIG (reference sequence). CDR3 length: 13 amino acids. The PCR employed 60 Vbeta primers together with 13 Jbeta primers. Libraries were prepared by immunoSEQ multiplex PCR; TCRdb keeps only in-frame clonotypes and omits some of them. This sample contains some 75,000 clones. Study outcomes and limitations: Only CMV serostatus was available as immune exposure information.

Sequences were obtained from PBMCs. V gene TRBV30 combines with J gene TRBJ2-1; 7 bases are shared with TRBD2. The receptor was derived from a female donor in good health and CMV-seropositive. CDR3 in DNA: TGTGCCTGGAGTAATCTAGCGGTCAATGAGCAGTTCTTC. Protein sequence: CAWSNLAVNEQFF.